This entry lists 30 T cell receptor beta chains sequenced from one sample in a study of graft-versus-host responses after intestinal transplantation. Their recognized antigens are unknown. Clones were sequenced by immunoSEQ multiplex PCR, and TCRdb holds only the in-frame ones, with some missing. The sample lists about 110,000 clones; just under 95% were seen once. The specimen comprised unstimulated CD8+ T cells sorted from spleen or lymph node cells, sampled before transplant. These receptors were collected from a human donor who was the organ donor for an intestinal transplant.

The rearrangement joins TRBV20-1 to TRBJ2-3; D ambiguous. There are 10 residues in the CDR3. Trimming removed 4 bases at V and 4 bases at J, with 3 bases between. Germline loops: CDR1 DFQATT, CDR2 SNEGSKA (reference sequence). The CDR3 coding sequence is TGCAGTGCTATCCCAGATACGCAGTATTTT. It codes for CSAIPDTQYF.

This CDR3 is CASSFSGGPHEQYF. CDR3 coding DNA: TGTGCCAGCAGTTTTTCGGGGGGGCCCCACGAGCAGTACTTC. This chain joins TRBV28 and TRBJ2-7, with TRBD2 matching over 8 bases. CDR3 length: 14 amino acids. Germline loops: CDR1 MDHEN, CDR2 SYDVKM. V trimming: 3 bases; J trimming: 5 bases; junction bases outside the gene matches: 6.

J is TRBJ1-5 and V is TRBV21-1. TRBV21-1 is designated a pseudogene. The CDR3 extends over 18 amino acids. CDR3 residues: CASSKEGPSTGKNQPQHF. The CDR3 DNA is TGTGCCAGCAGCAAAGAGGGTCCCTCGACGGGGAAGAATCAGCCCCAGCATTTT.

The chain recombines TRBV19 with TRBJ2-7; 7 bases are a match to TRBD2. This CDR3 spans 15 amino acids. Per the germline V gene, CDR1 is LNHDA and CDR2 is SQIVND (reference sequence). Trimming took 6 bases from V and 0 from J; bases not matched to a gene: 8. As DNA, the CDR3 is TGTGCCAGTAGCATCACTAGCGCGAGCTCCTACGAGCAGTACTTC. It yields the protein CASSITSASSYEQYF. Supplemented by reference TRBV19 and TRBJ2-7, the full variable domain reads DGGITQSPKYLFRKEGQNVTLSCEQNLNHDAMYWYRQDPGQGLRLIYYSQIVNDFQKGDIAEGYSVSREKKESFPLTVTSAQKNPTAFYLCASSITSASSYEQYFGPGTRLTVT.

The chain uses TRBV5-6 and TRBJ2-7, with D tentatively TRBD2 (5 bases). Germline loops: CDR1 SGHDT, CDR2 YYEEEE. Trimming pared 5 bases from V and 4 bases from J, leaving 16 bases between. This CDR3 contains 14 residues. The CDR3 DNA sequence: TGTGCCAGCAGTATCGGGGTTTCGACTTACGAGCAGTACTTC. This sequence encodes CASSIGVSTYEQYF. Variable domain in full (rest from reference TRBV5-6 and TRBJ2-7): DAGVTQSPTHLIKTRGQQVTLRCSPKSGHDTVSWYQQALGQGPQFIFQYYEEEERQRGNFPDRFSGHQFPNYSSELNVNALLLGDSALYLCASSIGVSTYEQYFGPGTRLTVT.

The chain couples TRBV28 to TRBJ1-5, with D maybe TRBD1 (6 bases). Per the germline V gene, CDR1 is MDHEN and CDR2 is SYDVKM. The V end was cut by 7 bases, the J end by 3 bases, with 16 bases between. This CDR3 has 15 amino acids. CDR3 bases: TGTGCCAGCACTCTCCCCGGACAGTTCAATCAGCCCCAGCATTTT. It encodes CASTLPGQFNQPQHF. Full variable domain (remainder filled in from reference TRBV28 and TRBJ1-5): DVKVTQSSRYLVKRTGEKVFLECVQDMDHENMFWYRQDPGLGLRLIYFSYDVKMKEKGDIPEGYSVSREKKERFSLILESASTNQTSMYLCASTLPGQFNQPQHFGDGTRLSIL.

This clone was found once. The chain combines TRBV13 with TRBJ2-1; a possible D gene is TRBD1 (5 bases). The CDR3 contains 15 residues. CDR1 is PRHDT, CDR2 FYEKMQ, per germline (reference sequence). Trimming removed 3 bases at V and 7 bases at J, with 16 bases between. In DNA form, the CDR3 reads TGTGCCAGCAGCTTGGGCCTGTCAGGGTGGAATGAGCAGTTCTTC. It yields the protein CASSLGLSGWNEQFF.

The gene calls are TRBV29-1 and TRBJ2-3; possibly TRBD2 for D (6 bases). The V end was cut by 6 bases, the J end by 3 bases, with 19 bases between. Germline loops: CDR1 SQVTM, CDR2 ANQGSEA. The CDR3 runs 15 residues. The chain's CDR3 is CSVLFRAGTTDTQYF. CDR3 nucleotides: TGCAGCGTCTTATTTCGGGCGGGAACGACAGATACGCAGTATTTT.

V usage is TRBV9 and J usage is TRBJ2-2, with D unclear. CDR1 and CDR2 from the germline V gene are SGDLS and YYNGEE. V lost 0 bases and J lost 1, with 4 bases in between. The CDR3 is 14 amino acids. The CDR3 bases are TGTGCCAGCAGCGTAGCGGGGAACACCGGGGAGCTGTTTTTT. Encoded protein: CASSVAGNTGELFF. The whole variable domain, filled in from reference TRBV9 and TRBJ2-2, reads DSGVTQTPKHLITATGQRVTLRCSPRSGDLSVYWYQQSLDQGLQFLIQYYNGEERAKGNILERFSAQQFPDLHSELNLSSLELGDSALYFCASSVAGNTGELFFGEGSRLTVL.

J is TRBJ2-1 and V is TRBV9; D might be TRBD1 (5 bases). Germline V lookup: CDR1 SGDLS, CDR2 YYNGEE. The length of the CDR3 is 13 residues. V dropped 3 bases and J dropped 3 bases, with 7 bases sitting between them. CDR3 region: CASSETVYNEQFF. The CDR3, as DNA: TGTGCCAGCAGCGAGACAGTCTACAATGAGCAGTTCTTC.

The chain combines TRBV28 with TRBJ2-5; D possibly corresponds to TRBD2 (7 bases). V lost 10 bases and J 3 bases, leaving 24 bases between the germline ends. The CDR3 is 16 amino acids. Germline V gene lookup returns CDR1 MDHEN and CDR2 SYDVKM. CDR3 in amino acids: CATGGPVAGNEETQYF. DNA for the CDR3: TGTGCCACCGGGGGCCCGGTAGCGGGTAACGAAGAGACCCAGTACTTC.

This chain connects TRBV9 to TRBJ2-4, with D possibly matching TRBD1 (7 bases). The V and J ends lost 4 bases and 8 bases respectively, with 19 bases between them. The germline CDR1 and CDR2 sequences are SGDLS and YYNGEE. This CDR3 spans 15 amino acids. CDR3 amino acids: CASSPFGGGGDIQYF. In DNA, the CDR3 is TGTGCCAGCAGCCCGTTTGGAGGGGGCGGGGACATTCAGTACTTC. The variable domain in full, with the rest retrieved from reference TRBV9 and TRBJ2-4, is DSGVTQTPKHLITATGQRVTLRCSPRSGDLSVYWYQQSLDQGLQFLIQYYNGEERAKGNILERFSAQQFPDLHSELNLSSLELGDSALYFCASSPFGGGGDIQYFGAGTRLSVL.

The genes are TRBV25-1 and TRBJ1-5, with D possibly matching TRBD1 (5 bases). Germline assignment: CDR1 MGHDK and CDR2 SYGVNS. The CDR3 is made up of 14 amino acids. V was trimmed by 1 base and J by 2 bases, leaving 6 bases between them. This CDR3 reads CASSESGGNQPQHF. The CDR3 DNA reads TGTGCCAGCAGTGAATCGGGGGGCAATCAGCCCCAGCATTTT.

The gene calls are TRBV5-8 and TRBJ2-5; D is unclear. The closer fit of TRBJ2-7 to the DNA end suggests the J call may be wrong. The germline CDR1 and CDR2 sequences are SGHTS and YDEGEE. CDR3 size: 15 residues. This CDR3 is CASSCNSPRPYEQYF. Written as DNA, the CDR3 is TGTGCCAGCAGCTGCAACTCCCCACGGCCCTACGAGCAGTACTTC.

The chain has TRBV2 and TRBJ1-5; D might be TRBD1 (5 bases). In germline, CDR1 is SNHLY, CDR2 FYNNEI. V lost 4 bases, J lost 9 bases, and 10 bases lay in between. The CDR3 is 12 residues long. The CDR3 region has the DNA TGTGCCAGCAGTGCGGGGGAGTGGCCCCAGCATTTT. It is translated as CASSAGEWPQHF. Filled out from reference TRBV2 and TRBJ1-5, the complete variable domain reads EPEVTQTPSHQVTQMGQEVILRCVPISNHLYFYWYRQILGQKVEFLVSFYNNEISEKSEIFDDQFSVERPDGSNFTLKIRSTKLEDSAMYFCASSAGEWPQHFGDGTRLSIL.

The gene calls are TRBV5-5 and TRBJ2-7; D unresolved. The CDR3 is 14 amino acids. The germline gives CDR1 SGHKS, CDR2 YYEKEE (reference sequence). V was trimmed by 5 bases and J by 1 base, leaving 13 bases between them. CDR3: CASSRFSFSYEQYF. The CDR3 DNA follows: TGTGCCAGCAGTCGGTTCTCTTTTTCCTACGAGCAGTACTTC.

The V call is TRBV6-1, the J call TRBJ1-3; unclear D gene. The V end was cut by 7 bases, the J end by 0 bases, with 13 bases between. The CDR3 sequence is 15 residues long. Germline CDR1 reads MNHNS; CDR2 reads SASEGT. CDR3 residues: CASNVYGGSGNTIYF. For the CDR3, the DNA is TGTGCCAGCAACGTCTACGGCGGCTCTGGAAACACCATATATTTT.

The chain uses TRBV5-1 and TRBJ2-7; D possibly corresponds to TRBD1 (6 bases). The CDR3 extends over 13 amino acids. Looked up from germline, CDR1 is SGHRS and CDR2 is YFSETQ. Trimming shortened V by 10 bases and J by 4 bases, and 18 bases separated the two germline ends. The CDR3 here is CARPRQASYEQYF. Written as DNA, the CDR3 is TGCGCCCGCCCGAGACAGGCTAGTTACGAGCAGTACTTC.

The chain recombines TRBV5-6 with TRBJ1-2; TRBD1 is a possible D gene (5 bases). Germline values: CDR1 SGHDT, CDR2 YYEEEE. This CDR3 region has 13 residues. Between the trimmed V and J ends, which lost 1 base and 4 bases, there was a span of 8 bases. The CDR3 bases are TGTGCCAGCAGCTTGCGGGGGTTCTATGGCTACACCTTC. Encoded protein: CASSLRGFYGYTF.

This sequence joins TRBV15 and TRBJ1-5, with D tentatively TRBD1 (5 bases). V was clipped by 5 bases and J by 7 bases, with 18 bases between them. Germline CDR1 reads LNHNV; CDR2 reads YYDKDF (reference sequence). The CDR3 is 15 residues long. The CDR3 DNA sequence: TGTGCCACCAGCTCCCCTCGGGGGGAGAGACAGCCCCAGCATTTT. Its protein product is CATSSPRGERQPQHF.

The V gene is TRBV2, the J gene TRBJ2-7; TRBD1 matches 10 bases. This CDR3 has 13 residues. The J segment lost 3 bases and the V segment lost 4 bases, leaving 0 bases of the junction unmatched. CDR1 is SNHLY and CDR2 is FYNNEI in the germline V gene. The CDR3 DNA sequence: TGTGCCAGCAGTGGGACAGGGGGCTACGAGCAGTACTTC. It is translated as CASSGTGGYEQYF.

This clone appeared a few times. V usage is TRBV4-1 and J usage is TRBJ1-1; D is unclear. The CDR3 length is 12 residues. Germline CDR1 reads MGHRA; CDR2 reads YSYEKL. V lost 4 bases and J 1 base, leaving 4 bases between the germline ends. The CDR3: CASSPGNTEAFF. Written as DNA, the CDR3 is TGCGCCAGCAGCCCGGGGAACACTGAAGCTTTCTTT.

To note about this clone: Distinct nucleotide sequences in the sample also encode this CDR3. CDR3 loop: CASSPHYEQYF. DNA for the CDR3: TGTGCCAGCAGTCCCCACTACGAGCAGTACTTC. The chain recombines TRBV28 with TRBJ2-7; D unresolved. In germline, CDR1 is MDHEN, CDR2 SYDVKM. V lost 5 bases to trimming and J lost 3 bases, with 5 bases between them. The CDR3 contains 11 residues.

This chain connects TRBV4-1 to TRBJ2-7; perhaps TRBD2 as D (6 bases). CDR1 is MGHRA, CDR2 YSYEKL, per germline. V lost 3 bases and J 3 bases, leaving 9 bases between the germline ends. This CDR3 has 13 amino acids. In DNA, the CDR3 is TGCGCCAGCAGCCACGGACTAAACTACGAGCAGTACTTC. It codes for CASSHGLNYEQYF.

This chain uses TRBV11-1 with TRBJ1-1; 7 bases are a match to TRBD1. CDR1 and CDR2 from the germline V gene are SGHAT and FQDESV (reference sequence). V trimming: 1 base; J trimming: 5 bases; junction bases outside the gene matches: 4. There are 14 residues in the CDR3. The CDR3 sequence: CASSLGQGGTEAFF. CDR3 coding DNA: TGTGCCAGCAGCTTAGGACAGGGAGGGACTGAAGCTTTCTTT. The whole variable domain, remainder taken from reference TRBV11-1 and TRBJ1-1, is EAEVAQSPRYKITEKSQAVAFWCDPISGHATLYWYRQILGQGPELLVQFQDESVVDDSQLPKDRFSAERLKGVDSTLKIQPAELGDSAMYLCASSLGQGGTEAFFGQGTRLTVV.

The CDR3 DNA reads as TGTGCCTGCGACCCCTCCGGATTCAACACTGAAGCTTTCTTT. Its protein product is CACDPSGFNTEAFF. This sequence joins TRBV30 and TRBJ1-1; no clear D gene. This CDR3 has 14 residues. CDR1 and CDR2 (germline): GTSNPN, SVGIG (reference sequence). Trimming pared 6 bases from V and 2 bases from J, leaving 16 bases between.

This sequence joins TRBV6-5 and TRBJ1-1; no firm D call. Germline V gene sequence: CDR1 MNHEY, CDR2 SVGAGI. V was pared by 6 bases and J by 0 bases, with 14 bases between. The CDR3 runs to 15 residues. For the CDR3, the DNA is TGTGCCAGCAGCCCTGGAAGGGTGGTGAACACTGAAGCTTTCTTT. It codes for CASSPGRVVNTEAFF.

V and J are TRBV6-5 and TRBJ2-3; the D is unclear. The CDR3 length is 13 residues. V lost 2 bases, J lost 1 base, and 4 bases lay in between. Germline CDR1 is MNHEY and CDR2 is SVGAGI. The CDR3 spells CASSYPGTDTQYF. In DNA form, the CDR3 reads TGTGCCAGCAGTTACCCAGGCACAGATACGCAGTATTTT.

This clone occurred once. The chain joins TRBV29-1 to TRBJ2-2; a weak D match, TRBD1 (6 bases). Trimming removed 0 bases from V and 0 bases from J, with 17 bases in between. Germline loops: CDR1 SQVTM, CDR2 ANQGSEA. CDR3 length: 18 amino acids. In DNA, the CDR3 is TGCAGCGTTGAAGATCGATCGACAGGAGATGCGAACACCGGGGAGCTGTTTTTT. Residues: CSVEDRSTGDANTGELFF.

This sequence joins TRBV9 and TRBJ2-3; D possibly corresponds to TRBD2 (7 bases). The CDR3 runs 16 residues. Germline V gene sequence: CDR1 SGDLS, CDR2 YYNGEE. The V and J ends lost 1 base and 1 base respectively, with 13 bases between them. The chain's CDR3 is CASSVYGGGGTDTQYF. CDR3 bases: TGTGCCAGCAGCGTATATGGAGGGGGGGGCACAGATACGCAGTATTTT.